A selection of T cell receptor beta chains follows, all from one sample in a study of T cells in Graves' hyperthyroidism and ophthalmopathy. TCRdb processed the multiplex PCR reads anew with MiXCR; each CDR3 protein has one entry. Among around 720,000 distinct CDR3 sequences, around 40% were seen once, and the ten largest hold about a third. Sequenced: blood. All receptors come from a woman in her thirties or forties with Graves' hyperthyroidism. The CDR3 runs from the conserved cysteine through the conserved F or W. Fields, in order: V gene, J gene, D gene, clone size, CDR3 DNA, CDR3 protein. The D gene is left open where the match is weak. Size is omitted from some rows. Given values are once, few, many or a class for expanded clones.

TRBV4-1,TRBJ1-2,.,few,TGCGCCAGCAGCCACAGTGGGGGAGGTACGACCCTTTCCGGCTACACCTTC,CASSHSGGGTTLSGYTF
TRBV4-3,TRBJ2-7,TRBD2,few,TGCGCCAGCAGCCCACAGACTAGCGGTCGCTACGAGCAGTACTTC,CASSPQTSGRYEQYF
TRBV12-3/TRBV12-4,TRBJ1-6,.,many,TGTGCCAGCAGTAGACTGCCTAGTAATTCACCCCTCCACTTT,CASSRLPSNSPLHF
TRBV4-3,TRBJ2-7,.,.,TGCGCCAGCAGCCAAGACGATGGCCCCCTCGAGCAGTACTTC,CASSQDDGPLEQYF
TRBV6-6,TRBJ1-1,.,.,TGTGCCAGCAGTGAAGTGGGGAGGAACACTGAAGCTTTCTTT,CASSEVGRNTEAFF
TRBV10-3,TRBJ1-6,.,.,TGTGCCATCAGTGAGTCGGCAGAGAAGAATTCACCCCTCCACTTT,CAISESAEKNSPLHF
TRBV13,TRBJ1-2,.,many,TGTGCCAGCAGCTTAGGCCTAAATGCCGGGGATTGGTATGGCTACACCTTC,CASSLGLNAGDWYGYTF
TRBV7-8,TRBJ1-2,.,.,TGTGCCAGCAGCGCGTTACAGGGTGAACGGCCTGGCTACACCTTC,CASSALQGERPGYTF
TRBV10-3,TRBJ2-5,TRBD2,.,TGTGCCATCAGTGAGGCTAGCGGTCAAGAGACCCAGTACTTC,CAISEASGQETQYF
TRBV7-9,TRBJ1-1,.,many,TGTGCCAGCAGCTTAGGAATGGGAGGGCATTTTGAAGCTTTCTTT,CASSLGMGGHFEAFF
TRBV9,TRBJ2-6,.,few,TGTGCCAGCAGCGAACAGGTGTTCCACTCTGGGGCCAACGTCCTGACTTTC,CASSEQVFHSGANVLTF
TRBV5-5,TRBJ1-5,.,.,TGTGCCAGCAGCTTAGACGCGGCTAGCAATCAGCCCCAGCATTTT,CASSLDAASNQPQHF
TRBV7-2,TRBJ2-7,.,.,TGTGCCAGCAGCCCCCCAAGGGGGGGCGAGCAGTACTTC,CASSPPRGGEQYF
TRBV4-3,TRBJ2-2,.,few,TGCGCCAGCAGCCAAGATAGGGCCGGGGAGCTGTTTTTT,CASSQDRAGELFF
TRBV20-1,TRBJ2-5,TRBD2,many,TGCAGTGCTAGAGGGACGGGGGGGCAAGAGACCCAGTACTTC,CSARGTGGQETQYF
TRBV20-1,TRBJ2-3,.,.,TGCAGTGCTAGTATATCAGGGGATACGCAGTATTTT,CSASISGDTQYF
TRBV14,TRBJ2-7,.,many,TGTGCCAGCAGCCCGCGGCCAGCCGGGGAGCAGTACTTC,CASSPRPAGEQYF
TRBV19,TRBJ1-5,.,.,TGTGCCAGTAGTATGGATAGGACAGAAGGTAGGAATCAGCCCCAGCATTTT,CASSMDRTEGRNQPQHF
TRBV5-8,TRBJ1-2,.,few,TGTGCCAGCAGCACCGGAAAGGGAGCTAACTATGGCTACACCTTC,CASSTGKGANYGYTF
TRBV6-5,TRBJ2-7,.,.,TGTGCCAGCAGGGGATATACCTACGAGCAGTACTTC,CASRGYTYEQYF
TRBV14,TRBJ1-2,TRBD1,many,TGTGCCAGCAGCGCCAACAGGGGTTGGTATGGCTACACCTTC,CASSANRGWYGYTF
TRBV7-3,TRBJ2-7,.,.,TGTGCCAGCAGTTTAGCCCTCCGCCCCCCCCCCGTAGCCTACGAGCAGTACTTC,CASSLALRPPPVAYEQYF
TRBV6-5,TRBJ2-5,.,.,TGTGCCAGCAGTTACTCCAGGGACTCTCAAGAGACCCAGTACTTC,CASSYSRDSQETQYF
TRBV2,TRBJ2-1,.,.,TGTGCCAGCAGTGCCGAGGGCATCGAGCAGTTCTTC,CASSAEGIEQFF
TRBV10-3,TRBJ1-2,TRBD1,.,TGTGCCGTAGGCACAGGGGGCGGTAACTATGGCTACACCTTC,CAVGTGGGNYGYTF
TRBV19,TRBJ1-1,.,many,TGTGCCAGTACTTATAAAGGGTATGGCACTGAAGCTTTCTTT,CASTYKGYGTEAFF
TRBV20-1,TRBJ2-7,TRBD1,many,TGCAGTGCTACCCGGGACAGGGGCTACGAGCAGTACTTC,CSATRDRGYEQYF
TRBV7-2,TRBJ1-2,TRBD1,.,TGTGCCAGCTCACCACAGACAGGGGCGCAGGGCTATGGCTACACCTTC,CASSPQTGAQGYGYTF
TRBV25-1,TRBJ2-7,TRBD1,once,TGTGCCAGCAGCTCCTTTGGGGACAGGAACTACGAGCAGTACTTC,CASSSFGDRNYEQYF
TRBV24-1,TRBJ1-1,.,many,TGTGCCACCAGTCGCCTTGGAGGGCAAGCTTTCTTT,CATSRLGGQAFF
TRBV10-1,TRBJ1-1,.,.,TGCGCCAGCAGTACAGGGCACACTGAAGCTTTCTTT,CASSTGHTEAFF
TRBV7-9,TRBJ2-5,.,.,TGTGCCAGCCATCCGAGCGGGGCAGGGGTCGTGCGGACCCAGTACTTC,CASHPSGAGVVRTQYF
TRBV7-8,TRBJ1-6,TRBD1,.,TGTGCCAGCAGCCAAACTCAGGGGGGGGACTATAATTCACCCCTCCACTTT,CASSQTQGGDYNSPLHF
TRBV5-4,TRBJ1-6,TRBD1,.,TGTGCCAGCAGCCAAGCGGACAGGGTTTATAATTCACCCCCCCACTTT,CASSQADRVYNSPPHF
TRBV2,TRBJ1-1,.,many,TGTGCCAGCAGCCCCCAGGGGAACACAATGAACACTGAAGCTTTCTTT,CASSPQGNTMNTEAFF
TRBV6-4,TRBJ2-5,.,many,TGTGCCAGCAGTGTGGGACTGGGGGAGACCCAGTACTTC,CASSVGLGETQYF
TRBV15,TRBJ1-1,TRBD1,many,TGTGCCACCAGCAGAGTGGGACAGGGGGCGATGAACACTGAAGCTTTCTTT,CATSRVGQGAMNTEAFF
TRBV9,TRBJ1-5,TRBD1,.,TGTGCCAGCAGCGTAGTGAACGACGGGGGACAGGGCAGCAATCAGCCCCAGCATTTT,CASSVVNDGGQGSNQPQHF
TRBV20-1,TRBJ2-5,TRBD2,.,TGCAGTTCTTCTTGGACTAGCGGGATTGAGACCCAGTACTTC,CSSSWTSGIETQYF
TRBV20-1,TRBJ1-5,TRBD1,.,TGCAGTGCTAGATCAGGGGGACAGGAGTATTTCGGTAGCAATCAGCCCCAGCATTTT,CSARSGGQEYFGSNQPQHF
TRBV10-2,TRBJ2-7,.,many,TGCGCCAGCAGTGAGGGCTGGCGGGATTCCAGCTACGAGCAGTACTTC,CASSEGWRDSSYEQYF
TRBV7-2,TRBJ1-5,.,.,TGTGCCAGCAGCTTAGCGTTGGGGCTAGAGCAGCCCCAGCATTTT,CASSLALGLEQPQHF